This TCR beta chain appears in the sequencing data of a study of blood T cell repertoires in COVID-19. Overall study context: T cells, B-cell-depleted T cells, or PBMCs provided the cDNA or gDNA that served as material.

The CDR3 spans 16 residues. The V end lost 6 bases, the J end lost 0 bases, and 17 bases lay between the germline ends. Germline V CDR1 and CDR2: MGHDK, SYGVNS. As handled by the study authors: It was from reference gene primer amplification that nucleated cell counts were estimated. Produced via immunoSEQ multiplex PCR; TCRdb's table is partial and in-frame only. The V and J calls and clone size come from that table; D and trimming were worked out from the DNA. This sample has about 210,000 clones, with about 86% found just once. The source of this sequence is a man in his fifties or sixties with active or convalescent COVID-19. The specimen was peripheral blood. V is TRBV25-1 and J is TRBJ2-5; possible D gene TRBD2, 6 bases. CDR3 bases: TGTGCCAGCAGGCCGGGGAGGTCCCCCTACCAAGAGACCCAGTACTTC. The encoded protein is CASRPGRSPYQETQYF.